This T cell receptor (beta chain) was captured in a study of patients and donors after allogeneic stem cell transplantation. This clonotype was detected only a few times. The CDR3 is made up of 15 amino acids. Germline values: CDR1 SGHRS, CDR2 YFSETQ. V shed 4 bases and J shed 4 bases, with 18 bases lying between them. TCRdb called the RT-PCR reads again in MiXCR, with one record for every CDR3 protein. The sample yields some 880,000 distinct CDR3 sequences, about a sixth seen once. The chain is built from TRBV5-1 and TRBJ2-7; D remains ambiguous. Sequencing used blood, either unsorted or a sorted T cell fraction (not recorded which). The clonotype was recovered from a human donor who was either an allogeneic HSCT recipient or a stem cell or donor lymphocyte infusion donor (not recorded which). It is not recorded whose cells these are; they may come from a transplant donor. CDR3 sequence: CASSPRTLGIYEQYF. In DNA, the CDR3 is TGCGCCAGCAGCCCCCGCACGCTTGGGATATACGAGCAGTACTTC.